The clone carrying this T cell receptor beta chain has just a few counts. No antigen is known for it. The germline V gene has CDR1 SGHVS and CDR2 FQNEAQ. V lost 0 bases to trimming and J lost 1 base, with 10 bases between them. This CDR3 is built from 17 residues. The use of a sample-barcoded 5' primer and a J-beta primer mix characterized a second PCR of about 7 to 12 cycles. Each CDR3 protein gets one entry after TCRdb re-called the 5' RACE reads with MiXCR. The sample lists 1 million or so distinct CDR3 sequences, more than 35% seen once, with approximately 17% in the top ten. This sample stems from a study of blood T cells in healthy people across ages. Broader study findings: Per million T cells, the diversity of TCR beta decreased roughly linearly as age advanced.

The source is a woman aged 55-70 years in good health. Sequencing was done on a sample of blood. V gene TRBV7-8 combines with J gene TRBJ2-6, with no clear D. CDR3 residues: CASSLAQTISGANVLTF. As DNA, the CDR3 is TGTGCCAGCAGCTTAGCCCAAACGATATCTGGGGCCAACGTCCTGACTTTC.